These 27 T cell receptor beta chains came from one sample sequenced in a study of immune heterogeneity within non-small cell lung tumors. Template came from bulk tumor genomic DNA, at about 650 ng per sample. Biopsies that were spaced far apart were taken, several per primary tumor, during surgery. The study enrolled patients with untreated, newly diagnosed non-small cell lung cancer who underwent curative surgery. TCR beta CDR3 was amplified by multiplex PCR using 32 V and 13 J primers. Each CDR3 protein gets one entry after TCRdb re-called the multiplex PCR reads with MiXCR. The repertoire consists of around 10,000 distinct CDR3 sequences, with 30% occurring once and the leading ten covering roughly 8.1%. The sequenced material came from lung tumor tissue. These receptors were collected from a woman aged 55-69 years with non-small cell lung cancer.

In this sample, this clonotype turned up many times. The genes are TRBV5-1 and TRBJ1-6; no definite D call. Trimming left V 1 base short and J 7 bases short, with 15 bases between. Germline values: CDR1 SGHRS, CDR2 YFSETQ. The CDR3 covers 16 residues. CDR3 DNA sequence: TGCGCCAGCAGCTTGTCCCTCAAACCTGGGAATTCACCCCTCCACTTT. The encoded protein is CASSLSLKPGNSPLHF.

The sample holds many counts of this clonotype. The chain employs TRBV5-1 and TRBJ2-3; TRBD2 matches 9 bases. CDR3 length: 15 amino acids. V trimming: 0 bases; J trimming: 1 base; junction bases outside the gene matches: 0. Germline lookup yields CDR1 SGHRS and CDR2 YFSETQ. CDR3 DNA: TGCGCCAGCAGCTTGGGACTAGCGGGCACAGATACGCAGTATTTT. Translating it yields CASSLGLAGTDTQYF.

The chain employs TRBV9 and TRBJ1-6; D unresolved. V dropped 5 bases and J dropped 8 bases, with 11 bases sitting between them. This CDR3 spans 13 amino acids. Germline-derived CDR1 and CDR2 are SGDLS and YYNGEE. The chain's CDR3 is CASSYVPDSPLHF. The CDR3 coding sequence is TGTGCCAGCAGTTATGTACCGGATTCACCCCTCCACTTT.

This clonotype was seen ten or more times. The chain employs TRBV5-1 and TRBJ1-4; D unclear. V lost 1 base to trimming and J lost 0 bases, with 7 bases between them. Germline CDR1 is SGHRS and CDR2 is YFSETQ. CDR3 length equals 15 residues. The CDR3 here is CASSLRWPTNEKLFF. DNA of the CDR3: TGCGCCAGCAGCTTGAGGTGGCCAACTAATGAAAAACTGTTTTTT.

Relative to its sample, this clonotype is medium-sized. The chain is built from TRBV2 and TRBJ2-2; D is unclear. The CDR3 is 15 amino acids. Trimming took 6 bases from V and 4 from J, leaving 15 bases between them. CDR1 is SNHLY and CDR2 is FYNNEI in the germline V gene. The CDR3 coding sequence is TGTGCCAGCAGGGCCCAGACGGAGTCCACCGGGGAGCTGTTTTTT. As protein: CASRAQTESTGELFF. Full variable domain (remainder filled in from reference TRBV2 and TRBJ2-2): EPEVTQTPSHQVTQMGQEVILRCVPISNHLYFYWYRQILGQKVEFLVSFYNNEISEKSEIFDDQFSVERPDGSNFTLKIRSTKLEDSAMYFCASRAQTESTGELFFGEGSRLTVL.

V is TRBV27 and J is TRBJ1-1; 9 bases are a match to TRBD1. Looked up from germline, CDR1 is MNHEY and CDR2 is SMNVEV (reference sequence). This CDR3 spans 16 amino acids. The V segment lost 0 bases and the J segment 0 bases; nucleotides outside the gene matches: 2. The CDR3 coding sequence is TGTGCCAGCAGTTTATCTGGGGACAGGGTGAACACTGAAGCTTTCTTT. Protein product: CASSLSGDRVNTEAFF.

By share, this clonotype counts as medium-sized (0.01 to 0.1%). The genes are TRBV5-1 and TRBJ2-7, with 12 bases lining up with TRBD1. CDR3 length: 16 amino acids. The ends lost 3 bases at V and 1 base at J; junction bases unmatched: 5. Per the germline V gene, CDR1 is SGHRS and CDR2 is YFSETQ. The CDR3 DNA follows: TGCGCCAGCAGCTGGGGGACAGGGGGCACTTCCTACGAGCAGTACTTC. It encodes CASSWGTGGTSYEQYF.

In its sample, this clonotype is medium-sized. The chain carries TRBV12-3 or TRBV12-4 and TRBJ2-7; maybe TRBD2 (6 bases). Trimming took 3 bases from V and 7 from J, leaving 13 bases between them. The CDR3 runs 13 residues. The CDR3 coding sequence is TGTGCCAGCAGTTTCCGGGTCGCGGGGGAGCAGTACTTC. Its protein is CASSFRVAGEQYF.

The chain couples TRBV5-1 to TRBJ2-1, with TRBD2 matching 8 bases. Trimming cost V 0 bases and J 7 bases; bases outside gene matches: 6. The CDR3 length is 15 residues. CDR1 SGHRS and CDR2 YFSETQ come from the germline V gene. CDR3 sequence: CASSLGLAGGNEQFF. DNA of the CDR3: TGCGCCAGCAGCTTGGGGCTAGCGGGTGGGAATGAGCAGTTCTTC.

There are many counts of this clonotype. The genes are TRBV5-1 and TRBJ2-1, with 15 bases matching TRBD2. V lost 4 bases and J lost 1; bases outside the gene matches: 3. CDR1 SGHRS and CDR2 YFSETQ come from the germline V gene. The CDR3 is made up of 17 amino acids. The CDR3 DNA reads TGCGCCAGCAGCACGGGACTAGCGGGAGGTTCCTACAATGAGCAGTTCTTC. It translates to CASSTGLAGGSYNEQFF. Using reference TRBV5-1 and TRBJ2-1 for the parts outside the CDR3, the full variable domain is KAGVTQTPRYLIKTRGQQVTLSCSPISGHRSVSWYQQTPGQGLQFLFEYFSETQRNKGNFPGRFSGRQFSNSRSEMNVSTLELGDSALYLCASSTGLAGGSYNEQFFGPGTRLTVL.

The chain employs TRBV7-9 and TRBJ1-1; D is perhaps TRBD1 (5 bases). From germline, CDR1 is SEHNR and CDR2 FQNEAQ (reference sequence). CDR3 length: 16 residues. The germline V and J ends were trimmed by 8 bases and 0 bases, with 19 bases remaining between them. This CDR3 is CASRPSWGSMNTEAFF. Here the CDR3 DNA reads TGTGCCAGCCGGCCCTCGTGGGGGTCCATGAACACTGAAGCTTTCTTT.

The genes are TRBV5-1 and TRBJ2-5, with 9 bases aligning to TRBD1. CDR1 is SGHRS and CDR2 is YFSETQ in the germline V gene. The CDR3 covers 15 residues. The V gene end was trimmed by 2 bases and the J gene end by 5 bases; junction bases not matched to a gene: 7. CDR3 protein: CASSLTGQGGETQYF. CDR3 bases: TGCGCCAGCAGCTTAACGGGACAGGGCGGGGAGACCCAGTACTTC.

This chain joins TRBV3-1 and TRBJ2-7, with TRBD1 as a possible D gene (6 bases). CDR3 length: 12 residues. In germline, CDR1 is LGHDT, CDR2 YNNKEL (reference sequence). V was shortened by 4 bases and J by 7 bases, with 11 bases between the two germline ends. The DNA of the CDR3 is TGTGCCAGCAGCCGGACAGTTCAAGAGCAGTACTTC. As protein: CASSRTVQEQYF.

CDR3 in amino acids: CASSTSGGATDTQYF. In DNA form, the CDR3 reads TGTGCCAGCAGCACTAGCGGGGGGGCCACAGATACGCAGTATTTT. J is TRBJ2-3 and V is TRBV7-3, with 13 nucleotides matching TRBD2. Germline-derived CDR1 and CDR2 are SGHTA and FQGTGA. V dropped 5 bases and J dropped 2; count of bases not matched to a gene: 1. The CDR3 runs 15 residues.

A single count supports this clonotype. A read error may be the cause here, since a much bigger clone is one base away. The chain combines TRBV6-9 with TRBJ2-1; D is ambiguous. Germline V gives CDR1 MNHGY, CDR2 SVAAGI. The CDR3 consists of 12 residues. V was cut by 6 bases and J by 10 bases, with 13 bases left in between. The CDR3 DNA is TGTGCCAGCAGGTACAGTCCTGACGAGCAGTTCTTC. Translated, it gives CASRYSPDEQFF.

DNA of the CDR3: TGTGCCAGCAGTTTAGAGAGGGGGGACCATGAGCAGTTCTTC. It encodes CASSLERGDHEQFF. The chain links TRBV28 to TRBJ2-1; D is perhaps TRBD1 or TRBD2 (6 bases each). Per the germline V gene, CDR1 is MDHEN and CDR2 is SYDVKM. V was shortened by 2 bases and J by 8 bases, with 13 bases between the two germline ends. The CDR3 is 14 residues long.

This clonotype was observed a few times. The rearrangement uses TRBV7-2 and TRBJ2-2, with TRBD2 identical over 10 bases. This CDR3 spans 17 amino acids. The V gene's germline CDR1 is SGHTA and CDR2 FQGNSA. V dropped 1 base and J dropped 6; count of bases not matched to a gene: 8. CDR3 amino acids: CASSLESGRAIAGELFF. The CDR3 DNA reads as TGTGCCAGCAGCTTAGAAAGCGGGAGGGCCATAGCCGGGGAGCTGTTTTTT.

With respect to this clonotype: Possible read error: a much larger clone is one base away. The rearrangement uses TRBV6-2 or TRBV6-3 and TRBJ1-2; D not resolved. CDR3 length: 13 residues. Germline V lookup: CDR1 MNHEY, CDR2 SVGEGT. CDR3 sequence (DNA): TGTGCCATCAGTTCCACACGAAACTATGGCTACACCTTC. Translating it yields CAISSTRNYGYTF.

This clonotype qualifies as medium-sized. This chain joins TRBV12-3 or TRBV12-4 and TRBJ2-1; D remains unclear. There are 13 residues in the CDR3. The V end was cut by 4 bases, the J end by 5 bases, with 9 bases between. The CDR3 sequence is CASSSRQNNEQFF. DNA for the CDR3: TGTGCCAGCAGTTCTCGGCAGAACAATGAGCAGTTCTTC.

By sample fraction, this clonotype is medium-sized. This chain joins TRBV5-1 and TRBJ1-4; D is unclear. Trimming cost V 0 bases and J 5 bases, with 5 bases left between them. Germline CDR1 SGHRS, CDR2 YFSETQ. The CDR3 runs to 13 residues. CDR3 DNA: TGCGCCAGCAGCTTGGGGCTGAATGAAAAACTGTTTTTT. Translated: CASSLGLNEKLFF.

This clonotype was detected once. The CDR3 end shows no conserved phenylalanine or tryptophan, and so a read error is likely. The DNA is left out, because the CDR3 cannot be placed on it with certainty; the CDR3 is given as TCRdb lists it. This chain links TRBV27 with TRBJ2-3; whether TRBD2, the table's D call, matches the DNA was not checked. The V gene's germline CDR1 is MNHEY and CDR2 SMNVEV (reference sequence). The CDR3 extends over 15 residues, inclusive of both ends. The CDR3 reads CASSFGSGYEQYFGP.

By sample fraction, this clonotype is medium-sized (0.01 to 0.1%). This chain joins TRBV11-2 and TRBJ2-7, with 11 bases fitting TRBD2. The CDR3 is made up of 15 amino acids. The trim removed 3 bases at V and 9 bases at J, leaving 10 bases unmatched. Germline V gene data show CDR1 as SGHAT and CDR2 as FQNNGV. The CDR3 coding sequence is TGTGCCAGCAGCTTGGGGACTAGCGGCTTCGCGGTGCAGTACTTC. Residues: CASSLGTSGFAVQYF.

The V and J genes are TRBV4-3 and TRBJ2-3; 7 positions agree with TRBD1. The CDR3 runs to 15 residues. Germline CDR1 LGHNA, CDR2 YSLEER. Trimming took 0 bases from V and 0 from J; bases not matched to a gene: 0. Written as DNA, the CDR3 is TGCGCCAGCAGCCAAGAAGGGGGCAGCACAGATACGCAGTATTTT. Residues: CASSQEGGSTDTQYF.

This clonotype was recorded at least ten times. The CDR3 region has the DNA TGTGCCAGCAGCTTAGACAGTGCCTACCACGAGCAGTACTTC. It specifies CASSLDSAYHEQYF. The rearrangement uses TRBV11-2 and TRBJ2-7; D ambiguous. This CDR3 contains 14 residues. The V gene lost 0 bases and the J gene lost 5 bases, with 11 bases spanning the gap. Germline V gives CDR1 SGHAT, CDR2 FQNNGV. The complete variable domain, with remaining parts taken from reference TRBV11-2 and TRBJ2-7, reads EAGVAQSPRYKIIEKRQSVAFWCNPISGHATLYWYQQILGQGPKLLIQFQNNGVVDDSQLPKDRFSAERLKGVDSTLKIQPAKLEDSAVYLCASSLDSAYHEQYFGPGTRLTVT.

In its sample, this clonotype was seen many times. The J gene is TRBJ2-3, the V gene TRBV6-1, with a weak D call TRBD2 (5 bases). CDR1 and CDR2 from the germline V gene are MNHNS and SASEGT. V lost 5 bases and J 7 bases, leaving 22 bases between the germline ends. This CDR3 is 16 amino acids long. CDR3 protein: CASSRMSNLEGNTQYF. CDR3 in DNA: TGTGCCAGCAGTCGAATGAGTAACCTAGAGGGAAATACGCAGTATTTT.

The CDR3 DNA is TGTGCCAGCAGCCCGGGACCGGGTAATGAGGAACTGTTTTTT. Protein sequence: CASSPGPGNEELFF. V usage is TRBV7-2 and J usage is TRBJ1-4, with D tentatively TRBD1 (5 bases). The CDR3 totals 14 residues. From germline, CDR1 is SGHTA and CDR2 FQGNSA. The V end lost 5 bases, the J end lost 12 bases, and 19 bases lay between the germline ends.

This CDR3 is CAISEDRNNEQFF. The CDR3 nucleotides read TGTGCCATCAGTGAGGATAGAAATAATGAGCAGTTCTTC. The chain links TRBV10-3 to TRBJ2-1; unclear D gene. The V gene's germline CDR1 is ENHRY and CDR2 SYGVKD. CDR3 length: 13 residues. V dropped 2 bases and J dropped 7 bases, with 9 bases sitting between them.